The clone carrying this T cell receptor (beta chain) occurred once. Random hexamers were used to reverse transcribe the RNA input (roughly 0.5 to 1 ug). Coverage of TCR beta CDR3 amplification by immunoSEQ multiplex PCR extended to 54 Vbeta and 13 Jbeta. Via MiXCR, TCRdb re-called the immunoSEQ multiplex PCR reads, giving one row per CDR3 protein. The data show 150,000 to 200,000 distinct CDR3 sequences, around 94% seen once. The sample comes from a study of CD8 T cells in Susac syndrome. The receptor's source is a human donor in good health. The material sequenced was CD4+ T cells from PBMCs.

CDR3 DNA: TGTGCCACCCAACCGGGACTATCTTCAGATACGCAGTATTTT. Amino acids: CATQPGLSSDTQYF. This rearrangement joins TRBV25-1 to TRBJ2-3; TRBD2 matches 7 bases. The J segment lost 4 bases and the V segment lost 10 bases, leaving 11 bases of the junction unmatched. This CDR3 region has 14 residues. Germline assignment: CDR1 MGHDK and CDR2 SYGVNS.